The present entry profiles one T cell receptor beta chain with its context. The antigen is unknown. Sample time point: persistent/refractory GD, antithyroid drugs over 5 years with positive TRAb. Preparation of the TCR library used RNA extracted from PBMCs. EDTA tubes were used for drawing 8.5 to 9.5 milliliters of peripheral blood. This sample is part of a study of regulatory T cells in long-lasting Graves disease. Findings and limits, study-wide: Because few samples were included, accuracy may have been lower.

CDR3 regions were amplified by Arm-PCR using iRepertoire HTBI primers to build TCR beta libraries. Original data processing: Throughout the samples, researchers identified fewer than 80 TRBV and roughly 13 TRBJ segments. Each CDR3 protein is one row after TCRdb ran MiXCR on the multiplex PCR reads. None of the V and J calls come from the authors' own analysis; TCRdb made them. Of 500,000 to 800,000 distinct CDR3 sequences listed, around 30% were seen once; the top ten hold around 42%. V was clipped by 3 bases and J by 6 bases, with 15 bases between them. The CDR3 totals 14 residues. The V gene's germline CDR1 is KGHSH and CDR2 LQKENI.

The chain links TRBV18 to TRBJ2-7; tentatively, D is TRBD1 or TRBD2 (7 bases each). The sample in question was peripheral blood mononuclear cells (PBMCs), obtained when the disease was refractory, from a patient treated with antithyroid drugs. The receptor's source is a female donor with Graves disease. The CDR3 DNA reads as TGTGCCAGCTCACCTAGAACAGGGGAGGGCGAGCAGTACTTC. This gives the protein CASSPRTGEGEQYF.